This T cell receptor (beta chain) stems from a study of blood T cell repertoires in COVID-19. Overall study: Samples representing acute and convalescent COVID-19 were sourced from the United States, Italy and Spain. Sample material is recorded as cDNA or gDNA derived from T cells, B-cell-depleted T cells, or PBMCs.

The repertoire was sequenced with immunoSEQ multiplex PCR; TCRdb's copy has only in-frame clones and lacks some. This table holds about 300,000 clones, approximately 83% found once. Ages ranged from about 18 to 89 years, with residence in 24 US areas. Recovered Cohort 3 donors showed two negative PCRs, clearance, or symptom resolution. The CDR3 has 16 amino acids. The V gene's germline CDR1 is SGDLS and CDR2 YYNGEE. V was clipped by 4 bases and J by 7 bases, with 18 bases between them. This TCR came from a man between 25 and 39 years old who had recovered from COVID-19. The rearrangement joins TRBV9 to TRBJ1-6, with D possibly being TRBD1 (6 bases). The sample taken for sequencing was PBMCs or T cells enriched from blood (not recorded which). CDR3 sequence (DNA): TGTGCCAGCAGCCCCACGGGGGGCACTGAGAATTCACCCCTCCACTTT. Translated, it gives CASSPTGGTENSPLHF.